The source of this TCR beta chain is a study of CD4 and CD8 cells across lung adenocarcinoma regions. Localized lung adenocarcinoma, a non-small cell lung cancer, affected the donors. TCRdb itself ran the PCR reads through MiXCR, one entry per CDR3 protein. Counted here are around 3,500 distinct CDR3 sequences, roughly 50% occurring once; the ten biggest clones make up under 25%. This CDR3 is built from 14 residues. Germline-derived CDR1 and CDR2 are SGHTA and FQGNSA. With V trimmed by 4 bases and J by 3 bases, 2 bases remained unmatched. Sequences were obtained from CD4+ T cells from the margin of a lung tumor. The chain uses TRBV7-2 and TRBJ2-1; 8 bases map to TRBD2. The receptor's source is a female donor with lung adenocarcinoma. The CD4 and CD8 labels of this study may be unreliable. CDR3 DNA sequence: TGTGCCAGCAGCTCGCGGGGGGTCTACAATGAGCAGTTCTTC. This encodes CASSSRGVYNEQFF.